The 24 T cell receptor beta chains below all came from one sample that was sequenced in a study of T cell responses to AZD1222 COVID-19 vaccine. Some clones are missing from TCRdb's copy, which holds only in-frame ones; the method was immunoSEQ multiplex PCR. Here the sample spans under 200,000 clones, 80% to 95% being singletons. The source material was peripheral blood, sampled on day 0 of AZD1222 vaccination. The origin of the receptors is an adult in good health.

The V gene is TRBV11-3, the J gene TRBJ2-2, with TRBD2 matching over 10 bases. The CDR3 sequence is 19 residues long. In germline, CDR1 is SGHNT, CDR2 YENEEA. Trimming at V came to 1 base and at J to 1 base, leaving 9 bases not matched to a gene. The CDR3 is CASSLGSSLAGENTGELFF. DNA for the CDR3: TGTGCCAGCAGCTTAGGGTCCTCTCTAGCGGGGGAGAACACCGGGGAGCTGTTTTTT.

This chain uses TRBV19 with TRBJ1-4; possibly TRBD1 for D (5 bases). The germline V and J ends were trimmed by 4 bases and 4 bases, with 19 bases remaining between them. There are 17 residues in the CDR3. CDR1 is LNHDA and CDR2 is SQIVND in the germline V gene (reference sequence). CDR3 in amino acids: CASSTPTQGIYNEKLFF. The CDR3 DNA is TGTGCCAGTAGTACCCCGACCCAGGGAATCTATAATGAAAAACTGTTTTTT.

This chain joins TRBV18 and TRBJ1-1; weak D call: TRBD1 (5 bases). The CDR3 has 13 residues. CDR1 and CDR2 (germline): KGHSH, LQKENI. Trimming removed 4 bases at V and 5 bases at J, with 11 bases between. The CDR3 reads CASSQGLRTEAFF. Written as DNA, the CDR3 is TGTGCCAGCTCACAGGGGCTAAGGACTGAAGCTTTCTTT.

The J gene is TRBJ1-5, the V gene TRBV2; D uncertain. The CDR3 is 16 amino acids. V shed 3 bases and J shed 2 bases, with 14 bases lying between them. Germline lookup yields CDR1 SNHLY and CDR2 FYNNEI. The CDR3, as DNA: TGTGCCAGCAGTGAGGGGTGGGGAGCGGGCAATCAGCCCCAGCATTTT. Encoded protein: CASSEGWGAGNQPQHF.

The chain has TRBV14 and TRBJ1-1; a possible D gene is TRBD1 (5 bases). The V end lost 4 bases, the J end lost 5 bases, and 14 bases lay between the germline ends. Germline V gene sequence: CDR1 SGHDN, CDR2 FVKESK. This CDR3 contains 14 residues. CDR3 in amino acids: CASSLRGGGTEAFF. The CDR3 DNA is TGTGCCAGCAGCCTCCGGGGGGGTGGTACTGAAGCTTTCTTT.

This rearrangement joins TRBV11-2 to TRBJ2-1; 7 bases match TRBD2. The V segment lost 3 bases and the J segment 4 bases; nucleotides outside the gene matches: 9. CDR3 length: 16 amino acids. Germline V gives CDR1 SGHAT, CDR2 FQNNGV. In nucleotides, the CDR3 is TGTGCCAGCAGCTTTACCCTAGCGGCCCCTTACAATGAGCAGTTCTTC. Protein sequence: CASSFTLAAPYNEQFF. Based on the CDR3 plus reference TRBV11-2 and TRBJ2-1, the full variable domain is EAGVAQSPRYKIIEKRQSVAFWCNPISGHATLYWYQQILGQGPKLLIQFQNNGVVDDSQLPKDRFSAERLKGVDSTLKIQPAKLEDSAVYLCASSFTLAAPYNEQFFGPGTRLTVL.

This chain joins TRBV13 and TRBJ2-3; 9 bases fit TRBD2. The CDR3 runs 16 residues. The germline V gene encodes CDR1 PRHDT and CDR2 FYEKMQ (reference sequence). The trim removed 5 bases at V and 2 bases at J, leaving 8 bases unmatched. The CDR3 DNA reads as TGTGCCAGCAGCCCGCGGGGGGGCGGACTCACAGATACGCAGTATTTT. This codes for CASSPRGGGLTDTQYF.

J is TRBJ2-1 and V is TRBV9, with D uncertain. Per the germline V gene, CDR1 is SGDLS and CDR2 is YYNGEE. This CDR3 comprises 15 residues. Trimming stripped 1 base from V and 2 bases from J, with 10 bases between. The CDR3 reads CASSVLPTPYNEQFF. Written as DNA, the CDR3 is TGTGCCAGCAGCGTACTCCCTACCCCCTACAATGAGCAGTTCTTC.

The chain employs TRBV14 and TRBJ1-1; tentatively, D is TRBD1 (6 bases). Germline V CDR1 and CDR2: SGHDN, FVKESK. V was clipped by 2 bases and J by 4 bases, with 17 bases between them. CDR3 length: 16 residues. In DNA, the CDR3 is TGTGCCAGCAGCCAACATATACAGGGTGAGAGCACTGAAGCTTTCTTT. Encoded protein: CASSQHIQGESTEAFF.

The chain employs TRBV29-1 and TRBJ1-2; no clear D. CDR1 is SQVTM and CDR2 is ANQGSEA in the germline V gene. There are 13 residues in the CDR3. Trimming took off 2 bases at V and 2 bases at J, with 9 bases between the two ends. The CDR3 reads CSVETATNYGYTF. The CDR3 nucleotides read TGCAGCGTTGAAACAGCGACGAACTATGGCTACACCTTC.

This chain uses TRBV7-2 with TRBJ1-6, with a weak D call TRBD1 (6 bases). The V end lost 1 base, the J end lost 7 bases, and 23 bases lay between the germline ends. Looked up from germline, CDR1 is SGHTA and CDR2 is FQGNSA. This CDR3 has 19 amino acids. The CDR3 is CASSLVALVGARGNSPLHF. The CDR3 DNA is TGTGCCAGCAGCTTAGTGGCGTTGGTGGGAGCCAGGGGCAATTCACCCCTCCACTTT.

The chain joins TRBV12-3 or TRBV12-4 to TRBJ1-2; possible D gene TRBD1, 5 bases. Deletions cut 6 bases from V and 4 bases from J, with 9 bases between. The CDR3 has 12 amino acids. Written as DNA, the CDR3 is TGTGCCAGCAGCCGGGGCCCCTATGGCTACACCTTC. Translating gives CASSRGPYGYTF.

This sequence joins TRBV2 and TRBJ2-1; D might be TRBD2 (5 bases). V dropped 5 bases and J dropped 0 bases, with 8 bases sitting between them. Per the germline V gene, CDR1 is SNHLY and CDR2 is FYNNEI. This CDR3 region has 14 residues. The chain's CDR3 is CASSLGSSYNEQFF. The CDR3 region has the DNA TGTGCCAGCAGTTTGGGGAGCTCCTACAATGAGCAGTTCTTC.

The V call is TRBV6-5, the J call TRBJ2-1, with TRBD2 matching 10 bases. V gave up 6 bases and J gave up 7 bases; unmatched junction bases: 9. Germline V gene data show CDR1 as MNHEY and CDR2 as SVGAGI. This CDR3 has 15 residues. The CDR3 here is CASSPVAGGGNEQFF. CDR3 sequence (DNA): TGTGCCAGCAGCCCAGTAGCGGGAGGAGGAAATGAGCAGTTCTTC.

The chain joins TRBV5-8 to TRBJ2-4, with 8 bases matching TRBD2. The CDR3 is made up of 13 amino acids. V was pared by 6 bases and J by 5 bases, with 4 bases of the junction left unmatched. Germline V gives CDR1 SGHTS, CDR2 YDEGEE. For the CDR3, the DNA is TGTGCCAGCACCCAGCGGGGGCAAAACATTCAGTACTTC. Its protein product is CASTQRGQNIQYF. Looking up the rest from reference TRBV5-8 and TRBJ2-4 gives the full variable domain: EAGVTQSPTHLIKTRGQQATLRCSPISGHTSVYWYQQALGLGLQFLLWYDEGEERNRGNFPPRFSGRQFPNYSSELNVNALELEDSALYLCASTQRGQNIQYFGAGTRLSVL.

This chain joins TRBV6-5 and TRBJ2-7, with a weak D call TRBD1 (5 bases). This CDR3 is built from 16 residues. The germline V gene has CDR1 MNHEY and CDR2 SVGAGI. Trimming cost V 2 bases and J 7 bases, with 21 bases left between them. The CDR3 DNA follows: TGTGCCAGCAGTTACGGGCTAGGGGCCGCTGTCGATGAGCAGTACTTC. Residues: CASSYGLGAAVDEQYF.

V gene TRBV12-3 or TRBV12-4 combines with J gene TRBJ2-1; D is ambiguous. The CDR3 length is 11 residues. V dropped 4 bases and J dropped 7 bases, with 5 bases sitting between them. CDR3 nucleotide sequence: TGTGCCAGCAGTTGGTTTAATGAGCAGTTCTTC. Translated, it gives CASSWFNEQFF.

The chain employs TRBV4-1 and TRBJ2-3; D gene ambiguous. CDR1 is MGHRA and CDR2 is YSYEKL in the germline V gene. The CDR3 has 15 amino acids. V lost 4 bases, J lost 2 bases, and 13 bases lay in between. In DNA form, the CDR3 reads TGCGCCAGCAGCCCTAGTGGAACCGACACAGATACGCAGTATTTT. Amino acids: CASSPSGTDTDTQYF.

This chain uses TRBV6-2 or TRBV6-3 with TRBJ2-6; D remains unclear. Trimming took 4 bases from V and 3 from J, leaving 10 bases between them. CDR3 length equals 15 residues. The germline CDR1 and CDR2 sequences are MNHEY and SVGEGT. The CDR3, as DNA: TGTGCCAGCAGTTTGAAGGGAAGTGGGGCCAACGTCCTGACTTTC. This codes for CASSLKGSGANVLTF.

This chain connects TRBV21-1 to TRBJ2-1; the D call in the table, TRBD2, was not verified against the DNA. TRBV21-1 constitutes a pseudogene. This CDR3 has 17 amino acids. The CDR3 protein is CASSKARSTPPTNEQFF. The CDR3 coding sequence is TGTGCCAGCAGCAAAGCCCGCTCTACTCCTCCTACGAATGAGCAGTTCTTC.

This sequence joins TRBV5-1 and TRBJ2-1, with 12 bases identical to TRBD2. After removal of 3 bases from V and 7 bases from J, the junction contained 8 bases not matched to a gene. The germline CDR1 and CDR2 sequences are SGHRS and YFSETQ. This CDR3 comprises 16 residues. CDR3 nucleotides: TGCGCCAGCAGCTCGGCGACTAGCGGGAGATGGAATGAGCAGTTCTTC. This gives the protein CASSSATSGRWNEQFF.

The chain employs TRBV19 and TRBJ1-2; no clear D. Trimming stripped 7 bases from V and 5 bases from J, with 23 bases between. The CDR3 is made up of 16 amino acids. Germline lookup yields CDR1 LNHDA and CDR2 SQIVND (reference sequence). CDR3 DNA sequence: TGTGCCAGTATCTCGTCCAGTGGGCGACGGAATTATGGCTACACCTTC. Protein product: CASISSSGRRNYGYTF.

The genes are TRBV30 and TRBJ1-6; 9 positions agree with TRBD1. Germline V gene lookup returns CDR1 GTSNPN and CDR2 SVGIG (reference sequence). This CDR3 contains 15 residues. V lost 0 bases to trimming and J lost 11 bases; unmatched junction nucleotides: 8. DNA for the CDR3: TGTGCCTGGAGTGTACTAGGACAGGGGAATACACCCCTCCACTTT. Protein product: CAWSVLGQGNTPLHF.

J is TRBJ2-7 and V is TRBV10-1; D might be TRBD1 or TRBD2, each matching 7 bases. Germline CDR1 reads WNHNN; CDR2 reads SYGVQD (reference sequence). The CDR3 runs to 15 residues. V lost 0 bases, J lost 6 bases, and 15 bases lay in between. The DNA for the CDR3 is TGCGCCAGCAGTGAGTCGGGGAGGGGGCTTAGCGAGCAGTACTTC. Translation: CASSESGRGLSEQYF.